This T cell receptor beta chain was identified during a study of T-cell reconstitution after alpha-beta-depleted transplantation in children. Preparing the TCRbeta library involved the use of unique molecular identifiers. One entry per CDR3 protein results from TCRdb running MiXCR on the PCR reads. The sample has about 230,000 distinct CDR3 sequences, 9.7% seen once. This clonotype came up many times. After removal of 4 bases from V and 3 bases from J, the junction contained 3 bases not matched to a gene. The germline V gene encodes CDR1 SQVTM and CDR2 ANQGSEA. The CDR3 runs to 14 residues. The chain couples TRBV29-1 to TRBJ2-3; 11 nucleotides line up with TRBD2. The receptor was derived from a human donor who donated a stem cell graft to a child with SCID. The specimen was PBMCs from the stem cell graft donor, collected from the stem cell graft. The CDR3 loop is CSVGSGGATDTQYF. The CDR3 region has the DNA TGCAGCGTTGGTAGCGGGGGGGCAACAGATACGCAGTATTTT.